Below, one T cell receptor beta chain is given with its context. What it binds is not known. The PCR made use of 60 Vbeta and 13 Jbeta primers. Assay used: immunoSEQ multiplex PCR; TCRdb lists only in-frame clones, some missing. Of roughly 150,000 clones detected, roughly 83% appear once; the ten largest clones hold 1.5% to 1.7%. This entry belongs to a study of cytomegalovirus exposure and HLA in healthy donors. Whole-study context: Roughly 80 million unique TCRs from HLA-typed donors were held in an early data release. Points from the study as a whole: In a later analysis, CMV-associated beta chains were mostly HLA-associated, it appeared. A later analysis reportedly found fewer N-insertions in an Asian-associated ancestry cluster than the roughly 670-donor mean.

The CDR3 contains 13 residues. V shed 6 bases, J shed 5 bases, and the junction held 7 bases outside the gene matches. From germline, CDR1 is MNHEY and CDR2 SVGAGI. Sequenced material: PBMCs. The TCR sequence derives from a woman aged 18-30 years in good health and CMV-seronegative. The chain has TRBV6-5 and TRBJ2-7; 7 positions match TRBD1. The CDR3 reads CASRLRQGHEQYF. The CDR3 DNA sequence: TGTGCCAGCAGACTAAGACAGGGCCACGAGCAGTACTTC.